Listed below are T cell receptor beta chains from one sample, sequenced in a study of T cell repertoires in cytomegalovirus infection. In TCRdb, the reads were re-called with MiXCR into one record per CDR3 protein. The repertoire has roughly 80,000 distinct CDR3 sequences, about 24% of them found once; the top ten carry around 50%. Antigens for these TCRs are unknown. This specimen consisted of CD8+ T cells from cultured PBMCs, obtained from culture after CMV antigen stimulation. The receptors here all came from a human donor in good health (CMV status not recorded). Some clones in this sample may be carry-over from other donors' samples. CDR3s leave out the opening cysteine and the closing phenylalanine or tryptophan. A row's size may be missing; if present it is once, few, many or a size class.

J gene | V gene | clone size | CDR3 protein
TRBJ2-5 | TRBV12-3/TRBV12-4 | many | ATLRGTIGQETQY
TRBJ1-1 | TRBV6-1 | few | ASSSHRYPPEAF
TRBJ2-7 | TRBV10-2 | . | ASSESISGTYEQY
TRBJ1-4 | TRBV28 | few | ASSQRDRPIGEKLF
TRBJ2-7 | TRBV15 | . | ATSGLELAGAREQY
TRBJ1-1 | TRBV6-6 | once | ASREGGMNTEAF
TRBJ1-5 | TRBV6-2/TRBV6-3 | . | ASSSGHHNQPQH
TRBJ1-4 | TRBV7-9 | . | ASSIWTQENEKLF
TRBJ2-7 | TRBV25-1 | . | ASRTATYEQY
TRBJ1-4 | TRBV6-5 | . | ASSYYPLGPNEKLF
TRBJ1-5 | TRBV7-9 | . | ASSPGANQPQH
TRBJ2-7 | TRBV11-2 | . | ASSIGGITYEQY
TRBJ1-2 | TRBV4-1 | . | ASSQERDRADGYT
TRBJ2-7 | TRBV5-4 | . | ASSLAVTGGRSYEQY
TRBJ1-1 | TRBV20-1 | . | SATGTGYTEAF
TRBJ1-3 | TRBV4-3 | . | ASSQTGRPSGNTIY
TRBJ2-1 | TRBV9 | few | ASSPTSGSDTF
TRBJ2-7 | TRBV7-2 | many | ASSYGRSPYEQY
TRBJ2-7 | TRBV29-1 | few | SVCSEGGSYEQY
TRBJ1-4 | TRBV7-9 | few | ASTSTNEKLF
TRBJ2-3 | TRBV20-1 | few | SAKAGGRSDTQY
TRBJ2-1 | TRBV7-9 | few | ASSFGSSYNEQF
TRBJ2-2 | TRBV7-3 | . | ASSLNPTGGNTGELF
TRBJ2-1 | TRBV27 | few | ASSWGTDYNEQF